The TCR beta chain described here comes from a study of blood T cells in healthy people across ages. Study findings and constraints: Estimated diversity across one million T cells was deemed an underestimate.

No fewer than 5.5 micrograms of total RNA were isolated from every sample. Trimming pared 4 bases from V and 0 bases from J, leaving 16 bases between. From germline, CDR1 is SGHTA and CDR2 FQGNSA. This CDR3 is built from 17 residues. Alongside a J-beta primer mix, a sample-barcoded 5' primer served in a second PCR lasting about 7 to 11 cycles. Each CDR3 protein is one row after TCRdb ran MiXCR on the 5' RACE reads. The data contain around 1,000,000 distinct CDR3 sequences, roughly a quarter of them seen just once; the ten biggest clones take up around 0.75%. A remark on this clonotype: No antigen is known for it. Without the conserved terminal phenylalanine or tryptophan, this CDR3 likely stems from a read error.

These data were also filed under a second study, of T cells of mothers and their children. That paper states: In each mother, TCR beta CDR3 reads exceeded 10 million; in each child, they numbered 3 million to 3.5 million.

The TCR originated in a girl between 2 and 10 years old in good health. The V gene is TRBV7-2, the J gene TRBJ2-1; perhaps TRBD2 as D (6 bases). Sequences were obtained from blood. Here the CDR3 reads CASSSYGTPLSYNEQFL. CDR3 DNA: TGTGCCAGCAGCTCCTACGGGACTCCCCTCTCCTACAATGAGCAGTTCCTC.